The subject of this entry is one TCR beta chain. Its antigen remains unknown. This CDR3 is built from 11 residues. Per the germline V gene, CDR1 is SGHTA and CDR2 is FQGNSA. Trimming removed 6 bases at V and 8 bases at J, with 8 bases between. This entry comes from a study of T and B cells in COVID-19 patients. In the study overall: Recovered patients mostly had mild to moderate COVID-19 managed as outpatients. General observations from the study: Blood from mildly ill patients while symptomatic, and early samples from severe cases, were scarce. Highly clonal in active COVID-19, TRB repertoires exceeded healthy-donor diversity and richness at recovery. There were roughly 2,400 TCR clusters exclusive to the recovered cohort, a few dozen with low generation probability.

Blood genomic DNA input for TRB amplification was roughly 220-500 ng. TRB rearrangements were amplified by multiplex PCR with BIOMED2 TRB-A/B primers. TCRdb redid the calling of the multiplex PCR reads with MiXCR, one entry per CDR3 protein. The table has more than 20,000 distinct CDR3 sequences, about 30% seen once. Sequencing input: blood. This chain uses TRBV7-2 with TRBJ2-1; possible D gene TRBD2, 5 bases. The receptor's source is a human donor who had recovered from COVID-19. CDR3 bases: TGTGCCAGCAGGCTAGCTGATGAGCAGTTCTTC. It specifies CASRLADEQFF.